Sequencing of this T cell receptor beta chain was carried out in a study of Graves' ophthalmopathy and Graves' hyperthyroidism. Study-wide results and limits: Sensitivity of 85% to 90% and specificity of about 77% were achieved when a 13-signature model separated ophthalmopathy from stable hyperthyroidism. At 70.59% sensitivity and 72.22% specificity, the model predicted progression of the ophthalmopathy.

This clonotype was seen a handful of times. Its antigen is not known. From RNA, the CDR3 regions of TCR beta chains were amplified and sequenced. RT-PCR in the first round used HTBI primers; a second-round multiplex PCR followed. TCRdb recomputed calls from the multiplex PCR reads with MiXCR, one row per CDR3 protein. The sample records hundreds of thousands of distinct CDR3 sequences, approximately 21% being singletons. Orbital computed tomography and thyroid ultrasound, along with TRAb, serum thyroxine and clinical symptoms, underpinned diagnosis. V was pared by 5 bases and J by 2 bases, with 13 bases between. This CDR3 is 13 amino acids long. Germline lookup yields CDR1 DFQATT and CDR2 SNEGSKA (reference sequence).

The rearrangement uses TRBV20-1 and TRBJ2-7; TRBD2 might be the D (6 bases). Material for sequencing was peripheral blood. The source is a woman under 30 with stable Graves' hyperthyroidism. CDR3 sequence (DNA): TGCAGTGCTCGGGAGCCCGGGACCTACGAGCAGTACTTC. It specifies CSAREPGTYEQYF.